These 25 T cell receptor beta chains were sequenced from one sample in a study of shared clonotypes between healthy human individuals. Measured with immunoSEQ multiplex PCR; TCRdb has only the in-frame clones, and not every one. The sample has approximately 720,000 clones, 60% to 80% seen once. Input material: memory CD4+ T cells sorted from blood. The subset: CD45RA-negative fraction. The receptors come from a woman aged 25 to 39 in good health.

The chain joins TRBV7-6 to TRBJ2-2, with unresolved D. V was pared by 4 bases and J by 6 bases, with 15 bases between. This CDR3 region has 15 residues. CDR1 and CDR2 from the germline V gene are SGHVS and FNYEAQ. The CDR3: CASSYDGRAPGELFF. CDR3 coding DNA: TGTGCCAGCAGCTATGATGGGCGAGCCCCCGGGGAGCTGTTTTTT.

V gene TRBV4-2 combines with J gene TRBJ2-7; D ambiguous. CDR1 LGHNA and CDR2 YNFKEQ come from the germline V gene. The CDR3 runs 17 residues. V lost 4 bases, J lost 0 bases, and 19 bases lay in between. DNA for the CDR3: TGTGCCAGCAGCCCCCACCTGGCCGGTCTGAGCTCCTACGAGCAGTACTTC. Residues: CASSPHLAGLSSYEQYF.

The chain employs TRBV28 and TRBJ2-7, with 8 bases fitting TRBD2. Trimming removed 6 bases from V and 0 bases from J; junction bases left unmatched: 7. The CDR3 covers 15 residues. Germline lookup yields CDR1 MDHEN and CDR2 SYDVKM. Written as DNA, the CDR3 is TGTGCCAGCAGCCGGACTAGCACAAGCTCCTACGAGCAGTACTTC. The encoded protein is CASSRTSTSSYEQYF.

J is TRBJ1-3 and V is TRBV11-2; D call uncertain. V lost 4 bases to trimming and J lost 2 bases, with 9 bases between them. Germline assignment: CDR1 SGHAT and CDR2 FQNNGV. The CDR3 is 14 amino acids. CDR3 loop: CASSSRKTGNTIYF. Written as DNA, the CDR3 is TGTGCCAGCAGCTCGAGAAAAACTGGAAACACCATATATTTT.

This clone was detected only once. The rearrangement uses TRBV4-1 and TRBJ2-1; tentatively, D is TRBD1 or TRBD2 (6 bases each). The CDR3 length is 18 residues. Germline V gene data show CDR1 as MGHRA and CDR2 as YSYEKL. V lost 0 bases and J lost 0, with 15 bases in between. The CDR3 nucleotides are TGCGCCAGCAGCCAAGATTTTTGGGGGGCCAGCTCCTACAATGAGCAGTTCTTC. It translates to CASSQDFWGASSYNEQFF.

This clone was counted a single time. The chain links TRBV12-5 to TRBJ1-2; no definite D call. The CDR3 totals 17 residues. Germline V gene lookup returns CDR1 LGHNT and CDR2 FRNRAP. The ends were cut back, 0 bases at V and 8 bases at J, with 22 bases in the middle. CDR3 in DNA: TGTGCTAGTGGTTTGGTAATAAGTGGTGCCAACAGTGACGGCTACACCTTC. Translating gives CASGLVISGANSDGYTF.

The rearrangement uses TRBV21-1 and TRBJ2-3; the D segment call TRBD2 is taken from the table without a DNA check. TRBV21-1 is described as a pseudogene. The CDR3 runs to 15 residues. Here the CDR3 reads CARGTSGTFTDTQYF. CDR3 DNA sequence: TGTGCCAGGGGGACTAGCGGAACGTTCACAGATACGCAGTATTTT.

This clone has only one observation. The gene calls are TRBV6-6 and TRBJ1-1; no firm D call. Trimming removed 5 bases at V and 8 bases at J, with 18 bases between. The CDR3 is 14 residues long. Germline CDR1 is MNHNY and CDR2 is SVGAGI (reference sequence). The CDR3 is CASSPPTGPHEAFF. The CDR3 coding sequence is TGTGCCAGCAGTCCCCCGACCGGGCCTCACGAAGCTTTCTTT.

This clone was detected once. This chain uses TRBV19 with TRBJ2-2; the match to TRBD1 covers 7 bases. Trimming cost V 7 bases and J 3 bases; bases outside gene matches: 5. Germline V gives CDR1 LNHDA, CDR2 SQIVND (reference sequence). This CDR3 is 14 amino acids long. CDR3 loop: CASTRDRDTGELFF. As DNA, the CDR3 is TGTGCCAGTACCAGGGACAGAGACACCGGGGAGCTGTTTTTT.

The CDR3 loop reads CASSLFARALSNQPQHF. The CDR3 DNA reads as TGTGCCAGCAGTTTATTTGCGAGGGCTCTTAGCAATCAGCCCCAGCATTTT. The genes are TRBV28 and TRBJ1-5; D gene ambiguous. The CDR3 runs to 17 residues. Germline V lookup: CDR1 MDHEN, CDR2 SYDVKM. V lost 1 base and J lost 0, with 13 bases in between. Full variable domain (remainder filled in from reference TRBV28 and TRBJ1-5): DVKVTQSSRYLVKRTGEKVFLECVQDMDHENMFWYRQDPGLGLRLIYFSYDVKMKEKGDIPEGYSVSREKKERFSLILESASTNQTSMYLCASSLFARALSNQPQHFGDGTRLSIL.

The chain carries TRBV28 and TRBJ1-1; D remains unclear. This CDR3 spans 15 amino acids. V was clipped by 7 bases and J by 5 bases, with 20 bases between them. From germline, CDR1 is MDHEN and CDR2 SYDVKM. The CDR3 protein is CASNLTPIRGTEAFF. The DNA for the CDR3 is TGTGCCAGCAACCTAACCCCTATTCGGGGAACTGAAGCTTTCTTT.

This clone turned up a few times. The V and J genes are TRBV5-1 and TRBJ1-2; 9 nucleotides line up with TRBD1. Germline V CDR1 and CDR2: SGHRS, YFSETQ. V lost 4 bases, J lost 5 bases, and 12 bases stayed unmatched. The CDR3 contains 16 residues. CDR3: CASSPSTGGAGYGYTF. The CDR3 region has the DNA TGCGCCAGCAGCCCATCTACAGGGGGCGCAGGGTATGGCTACACCTTC.

Concerning this clone itself: Since a much larger clone is just one base distant, this may be a read error. The V gene is TRBV2, the J gene TRBJ2-1, with D maybe TRBD1 (6 bases). CDR1 is SNHLY and CDR2 is FYNNEI in the germline V gene. This CDR3 is built from 11 residues. The ends were cut back, 8 bases at V and 4 bases at J, with 6 bases in the middle. As DNA, the CDR3 is TGTGCCAGCGGACAGTACAATGAGCAGTTCTTC. Protein sequence: CASGQYNEQFF. Combining the CDR3 with reference TRBV2 and TRBJ2-1 gives the whole variable domain EPEVTQTPSHQVTQMGQEVILRCVPISNHLYFYWYRQILGQKVEFLVSFYNNEISEKSEIFDDQFSVERPDGSNFTLKIRSTKLEDSAMYFCASGQYNEQFFGPGTRLTVL.

As for this clone: At the DNA level, this CDR3 is encoded by other sequences in the same sample as well. This rearrangement joins TRBV5-4 to TRBJ2-5, with no clear D. CDR3 size: 13 residues. The germline gives CDR1 SGHNT, CDR2 YYREEE (reference sequence). V lost 0 bases, J lost 5 bases, and 8 bases lay in between. Here the CDR3 reads CASSLEREETQYF. Written as DNA, the CDR3 is TGTGCCAGCAGCTTGGAGCGAGAGGAGACCCAGTACTTC.

The chain recombines TRBV2 with TRBJ1-3; D unresolved. The germline V gene encodes CDR1 SNHLY and CDR2 FYNNEI. V was shortened by 8 bases and J by 1 base, with 12 bases between the two germline ends. This CDR3 comprises 14 residues. The CDR3 region has the DNA TGTGCCAGCGGGCCGGGGAATTCTGGAAACACCATATATTTT. It specifies CASGPGNSGNTIYF.

The V call is TRBV5-1, the J call TRBJ2-3, with TRBD2 identical over 8 bases. The CDR3 totals 16 residues. V lost 4 bases and J lost 5; bases outside the gene matches: 12. Germline V CDR1 and CDR2: SGHRS, YFSETQ. Here the CDR3 DNA reads TGCGCCAGCAGCCTAATACCGGGACTAGGGGAAGATACGCAGTATTTT. Protein: CASSLIPGLGEDTQYF.

The chain has TRBV11-2 and TRBJ2-5, with 11 bases lining up with TRBD1. The junction had 7 bases not matched to a gene; V was cut back by 1 base and J by 3 bases. Germline V gene sequence: CDR1 SGHAT, CDR2 FQNNGV. There are 17 residues in the CDR3. The CDR3 DNA sequence: TGTGCCAGCAGCTTAGTTAGTCCGGGACAGGGGGAAGAGACCCAGTACTTC. Its protein is CASSLVSPGQGEETQYF.

This clone was found a few times. The chain has TRBV29-1 and TRBJ2-7; possibly TRBD2 for D (5 bases). This CDR3 region has 13 residues. The V end lost 6 bases, the J end lost 1 base, and 13 bases lay between the germline ends. In germline, CDR1 is SQVTM, CDR2 ANQGSEA. For the CDR3, the DNA is TGCAGCGTGTCAGAGGGCCGGTCCTACGAGCAGTACTTC. It yields the protein CSVSEGRSYEQYF.

V is TRBV2 and J is TRBJ1-2; 8 bases match TRBD1. The CDR3 is 14 residues long. Germline values: CDR1 SNHLY, CDR2 FYNNEI. The junction had 4 bases not matched to a gene; V was cut back by 5 bases and J by 2 bases. This CDR3 is CASSQRQGNYGYTF. In DNA, the CDR3 is TGTGCCAGCAGTCAACGACAGGGGAACTATGGCTACACCTTC.

The gene calls are TRBV4-1 and TRBJ1-4, with D maybe TRBD1 (6 bases). The germline CDR1 and CDR2 sequences are MGHRA and YSYEKL. Trimming shortened V by 4 bases and J by 6 bases, and 9 bases separated the two germline ends. The CDR3 runs 13 residues. The CDR3 reads CASSLTGYEKLFF. CDR3 in DNA: TGCGCCAGCAGCCTCACAGGGTATGAAAAACTGTTTTTT.

With respect to this clone: A much larger clonotype is one base distant, so this may be a read error. The same CDR3 also results from other DNA sequences found in this sample. The chain links TRBV30 to TRBJ1-2; D is unclear. This CDR3 spans 13 amino acids. Trimming removed 0 bases at V and 0 bases at J, with 5 bases between. Germline V gives CDR1 GTSNPN, CDR2 SVGIG (reference sequence). CDR3 DNA: TGTGCCTGGAGTGTACGGACTAACTATGGCTACACCTTC. Translating it yields CAWSVRTNYGYTF.

The genes are TRBV6-1 and TRBJ2-2, with D uncertain. Germline CDR1 and CDR2: MNHNS and SASEGT. The CDR3 is 15 residues long. V was shortened by 4 bases and J by 5 bases, with 14 bases between the two germline ends. CDR3 DNA: TGTGCCAGCAGTGCTTGGTCAGTACAAACCGGGGAGCTGTTTTTT. This translates into CASSAWSVQTGELFF.

This clone was seen only a few times. The rearrangement joins TRBV30 to TRBJ1-5, with D tentatively TRBD1 (5 bases). Germline V gene sequence: CDR1 GTSNPN, CDR2 SVGIG (reference sequence). V gave up 5 bases and J gave up 2 bases, with 19 bases separating them. CDR3 size: 16 residues. CDR3 sequence reads: CAWASGGNFGNQPQHF. CDR3 DNA: TGTGCCTGGGCCAGCGGGGGGAATTTTGGCAATCAGCCCCAGCATTTT. Complete variable domain (other parts from reference TRBV30 and TRBJ1-5): SQTIHQWPATLVQPVGSPLSLECTVEGTSNPNLYWYRQAAGRGLQLLFYSVGIGQISSEVPQNLSASRPQDRQFILSSKKLLLSDSGFYLCAWASGGNFGNQPQHFGDGTRLSIL.

The rearrangement uses TRBV15 and TRBJ2-3; D ambiguous. Trimming removed 0 bases from V and 3 bases from J, with 7 bases in between. Germline V gives CDR1 LNHNV, CDR2 YYDKDF (reference sequence). The CDR3 is 14 residues long. As DNA, the CDR3 is TGTGCCACCAGCAGAGATGAAGGGACAGATACGCAGTATTTT. Residues: CATSRDEGTDTQYF.

The J gene is TRBJ2-4, the V gene TRBV6-1; D not certain. Germline V gene lookup returns CDR1 MNHNS and CDR2 SASEGT. Trimming pared 4 bases from V and 6 bases from J, leaving 4 bases between. This CDR3 is 11 amino acids long. CDR3: CASSVGNIQYF. The CDR3 DNA is TGTGCCAGCAGTGTTGGAAACATTCAGTACTTC.